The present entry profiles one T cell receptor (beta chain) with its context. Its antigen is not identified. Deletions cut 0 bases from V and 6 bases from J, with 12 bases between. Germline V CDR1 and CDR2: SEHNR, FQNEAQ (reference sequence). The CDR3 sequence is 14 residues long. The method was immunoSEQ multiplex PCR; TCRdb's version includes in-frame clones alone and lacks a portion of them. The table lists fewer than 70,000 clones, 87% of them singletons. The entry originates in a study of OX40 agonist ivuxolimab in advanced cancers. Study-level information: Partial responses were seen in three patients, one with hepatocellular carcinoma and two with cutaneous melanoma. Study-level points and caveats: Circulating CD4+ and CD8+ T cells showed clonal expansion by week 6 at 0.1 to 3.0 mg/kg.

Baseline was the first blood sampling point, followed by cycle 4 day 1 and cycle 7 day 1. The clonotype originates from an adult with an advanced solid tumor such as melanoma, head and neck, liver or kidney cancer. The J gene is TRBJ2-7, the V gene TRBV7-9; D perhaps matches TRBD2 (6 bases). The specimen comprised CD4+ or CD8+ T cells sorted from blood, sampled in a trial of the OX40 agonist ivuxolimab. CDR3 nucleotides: TGTGCCAGCAGCTTAGCCCGACTAGAGGGCGAGCAGTACTTC. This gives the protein CASSLARLEGEQYF.